The source of this TCR beta chain is a study of blood T cell repertoires in COVID-19. As for the study in general: Some COVID-19 samples were acute and others convalescent; all came from the United States, Italy and Spain.

The method was immunoSEQ multiplex PCR; TCRdb's version includes in-frame clones alone and lacks a portion of them. Of approximately 270,000 clones in the sample, around 89% were seen once. The germline V gene encodes CDR1 LGHDT and CDR2 YNNKEL (reference sequence). This CDR3 spans 14 amino acids. V shed 3 bases and J shed 2 bases, with 10 bases lying between them. This receptor was taken from a man under 40 with acute or convalescent COVID-19. The V and J genes are TRBV3-1 (or the pseudogene TRBV3-2) and TRBJ1-1, with D unclear. The sequencing input was peripheral blood. CDR3 DNA: TGTGCCAGCAGCCACTGGGGAGGTAACACTGAAGCTTTCTTT. It specifies CASSHWGGNTEAFF.